The sequence of this T cell receptor (beta chain) was determined in a study of CD8+ T cells in alopecia areata. Study details: Treated patients were dosed with oral tofacitinib, taking 5 to 10 mg twice daily. Patients took tofacitinib for 6 to 18 months, followed by 6 drug-free months.

The CDR3 covers 13 residues. With 4 bases removed from V and 0 bases from J, the gap between germline ends came to 7 bases. Germline lookup yields CDR1 SQVTM and CDR2 ANQGSEA. Lesional scalp tissue (obtained by punch biopsy) and peripheral blood were collected from alopecia areata patients. Sorting from PBMCs produced CD4+ and CD8+ T cells. With regard to this clone: Other DNA sequences in the sample encode the same CDR3.

Following extraction, RNA underwent reverse transcription to cDNA, which served as the sequencing template. Sequencing used immunoSEQ multiplex PCR; TCRdb keeps in-frame clones, though not all of them. The sample has around 250,000 clones; around 67% are singletons. The V and J genes are TRBV29-1 and TRBJ1-3; D possibly corresponds to TRBD1 (5 bases). Sequenced material: CD4+ T cells sorted from blood, taken at week 0. The TCR originated in a human donor with alopecia areata. CDR3 in DNA: TGCAGCGTTGGGGGGTCCTCTGGAAACACCATATATTTT. Protein sequence: CSVGGSSGNTIYF.